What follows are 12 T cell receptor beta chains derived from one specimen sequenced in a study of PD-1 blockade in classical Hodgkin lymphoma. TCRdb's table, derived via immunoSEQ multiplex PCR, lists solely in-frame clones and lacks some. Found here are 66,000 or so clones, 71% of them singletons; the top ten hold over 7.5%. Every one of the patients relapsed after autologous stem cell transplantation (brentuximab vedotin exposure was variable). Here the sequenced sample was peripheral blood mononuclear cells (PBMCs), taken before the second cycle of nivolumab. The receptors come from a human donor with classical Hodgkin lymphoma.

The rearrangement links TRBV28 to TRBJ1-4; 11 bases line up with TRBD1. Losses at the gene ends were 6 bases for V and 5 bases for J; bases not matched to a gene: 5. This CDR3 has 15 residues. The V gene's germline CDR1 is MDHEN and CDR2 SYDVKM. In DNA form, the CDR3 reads TGTGCCAGCAGAAGGACAGGGGGCCGCAATGAAAAACTGTTTTTT. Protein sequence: CASRRTGGRNEKLFF.

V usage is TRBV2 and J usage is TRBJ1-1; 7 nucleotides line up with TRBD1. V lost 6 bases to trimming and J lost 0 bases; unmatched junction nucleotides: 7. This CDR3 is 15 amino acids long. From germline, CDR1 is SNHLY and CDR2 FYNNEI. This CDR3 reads CASRWTGGMNTEAFF. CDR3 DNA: TGTGCCAGCAGGTGGACAGGAGGAATGAACACTGAAGCTTTCTTT.

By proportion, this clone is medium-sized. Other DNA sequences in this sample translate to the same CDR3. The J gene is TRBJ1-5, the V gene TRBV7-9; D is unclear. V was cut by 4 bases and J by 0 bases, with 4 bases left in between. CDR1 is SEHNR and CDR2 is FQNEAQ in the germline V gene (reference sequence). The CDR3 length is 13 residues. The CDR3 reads CASSSSSNQPQHF. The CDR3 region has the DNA TGTGCCAGCAGCTCGAGTAGCAATCAGCCCCAGCATTTT.

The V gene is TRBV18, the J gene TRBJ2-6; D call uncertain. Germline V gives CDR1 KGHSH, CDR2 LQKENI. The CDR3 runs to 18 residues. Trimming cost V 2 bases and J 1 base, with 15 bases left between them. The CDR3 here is CASSPIVWSGSGANVLTF. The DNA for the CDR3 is TGTGCCAGCTCACCAATAGTGTGGTCGGGTTCTGGGGCCAACGTCCTGACTTTC.

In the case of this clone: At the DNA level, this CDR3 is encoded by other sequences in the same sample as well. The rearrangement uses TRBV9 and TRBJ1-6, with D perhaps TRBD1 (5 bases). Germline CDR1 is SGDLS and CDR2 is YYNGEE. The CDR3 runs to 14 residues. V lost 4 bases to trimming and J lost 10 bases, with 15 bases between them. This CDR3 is CASSSAGGRSPLHF. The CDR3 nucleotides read TGTGCCAGCAGCTCCGCTGGGGGTAGGTCACCCCTCCACTTT.

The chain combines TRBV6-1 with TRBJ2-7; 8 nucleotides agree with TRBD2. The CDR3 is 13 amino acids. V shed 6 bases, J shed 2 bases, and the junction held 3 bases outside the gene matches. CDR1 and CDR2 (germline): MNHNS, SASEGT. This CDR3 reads CASRFGGAYEQYF. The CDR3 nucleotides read TGTGCCAGCAGGTTCGGGGGGGCCTACGAGCAGTACTTC.

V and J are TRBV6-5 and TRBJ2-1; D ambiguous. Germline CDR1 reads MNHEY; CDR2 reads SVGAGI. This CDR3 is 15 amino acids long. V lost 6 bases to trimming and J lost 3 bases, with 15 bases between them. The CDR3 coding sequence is TGTGCCAGCAGCCCTCCCCGGGCAGGCTACAATGAGCAGTTCTTC. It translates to CASSPPRAGYNEQFF.

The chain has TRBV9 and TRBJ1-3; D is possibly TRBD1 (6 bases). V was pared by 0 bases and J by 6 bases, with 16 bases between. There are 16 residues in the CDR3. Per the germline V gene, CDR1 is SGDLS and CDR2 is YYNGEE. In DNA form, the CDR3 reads TGTGCCAGCAGCGTAGACGCCTGGAGGGGACAAAACACCATATATTTT. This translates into CASSVDAWRGQNTIYF.

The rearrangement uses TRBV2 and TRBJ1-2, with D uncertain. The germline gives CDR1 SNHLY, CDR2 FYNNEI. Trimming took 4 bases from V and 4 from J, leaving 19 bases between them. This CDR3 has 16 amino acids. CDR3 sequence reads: CASSVGRMGSGYGYTF. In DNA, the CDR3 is TGTGCCAGCAGTGTAGGCAGGATGGGCTCTGGCTATGGCTACACCTTC.

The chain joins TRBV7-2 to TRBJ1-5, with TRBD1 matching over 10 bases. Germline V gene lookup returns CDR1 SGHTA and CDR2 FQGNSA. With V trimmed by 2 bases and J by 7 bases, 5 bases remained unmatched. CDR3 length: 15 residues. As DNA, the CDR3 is TGTGCCAGCAGCTTAAGGGACAGGGGAAGACAGCCCCAGCATTTT. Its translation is CASSLRDRGRQPQHF. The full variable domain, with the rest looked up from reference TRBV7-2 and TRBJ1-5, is GAGVSQSPSNKVTEKGKDVELRCDPISGHTALYWYRQSLGQGLEFLIYFQGNSAPDKSGLPSDRFSAERTGGSVSTLTIQRTQQEDSAVYLCASSLRDRGRQPQHFGDGTRLSIL.

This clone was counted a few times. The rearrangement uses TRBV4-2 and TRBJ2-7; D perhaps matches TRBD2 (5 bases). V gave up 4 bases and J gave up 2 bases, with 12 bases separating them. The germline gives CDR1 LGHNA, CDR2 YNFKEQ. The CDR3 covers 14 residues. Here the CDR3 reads CASSPEGTAYEQYF. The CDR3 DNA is TGTGCCAGCAGCCCCGAGGGAACCGCCTACGAGCAGTACTTC.

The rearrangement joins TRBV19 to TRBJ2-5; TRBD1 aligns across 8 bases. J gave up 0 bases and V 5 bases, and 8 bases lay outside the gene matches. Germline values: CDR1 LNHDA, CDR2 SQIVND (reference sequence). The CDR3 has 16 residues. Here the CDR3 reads CASSARWTGNQETQYF. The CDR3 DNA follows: TGTGCCAGTAGTGCCCGCTGGACAGGGAACCAAGAGACCCAGTACTTC.